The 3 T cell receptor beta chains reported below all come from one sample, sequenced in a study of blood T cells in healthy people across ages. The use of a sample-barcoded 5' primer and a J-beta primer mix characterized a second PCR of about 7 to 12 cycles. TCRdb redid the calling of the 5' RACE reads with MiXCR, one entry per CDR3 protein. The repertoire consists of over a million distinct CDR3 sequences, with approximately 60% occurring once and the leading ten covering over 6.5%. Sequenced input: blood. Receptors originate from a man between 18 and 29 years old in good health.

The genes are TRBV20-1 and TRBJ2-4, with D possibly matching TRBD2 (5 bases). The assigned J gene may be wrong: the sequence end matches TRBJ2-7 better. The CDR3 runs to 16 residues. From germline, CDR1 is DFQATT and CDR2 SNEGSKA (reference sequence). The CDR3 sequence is CSASRGFAPHSYEQYF. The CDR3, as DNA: TGCAGTGCTAGTCGGGGTTTTGCCCCGCACTCCTACGAGCAGTACTTC.

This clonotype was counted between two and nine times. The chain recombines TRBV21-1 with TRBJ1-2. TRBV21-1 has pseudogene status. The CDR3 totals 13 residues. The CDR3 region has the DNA TGTGCCAGTCCCGCAGAGGTAGACAGTGGCTACACCTTC. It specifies CASPAEVDSGYTF.

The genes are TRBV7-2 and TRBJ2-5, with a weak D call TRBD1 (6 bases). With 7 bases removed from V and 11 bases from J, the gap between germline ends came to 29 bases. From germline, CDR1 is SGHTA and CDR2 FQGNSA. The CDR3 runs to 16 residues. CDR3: CASTITRGPGDNEQYF. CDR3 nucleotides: TGTGCCAGCACCATTACCCGAGGTCCAGGGGACAATGAGCAGTACTTC.